The 22 T cell receptor beta chains presented below share a single source sample, sequenced in a study of T cells after yellow fever vaccination. TCRdb fed the 5' RACE reads into MiXCR, producing one record per CDR3 protein. Among 130,000 or so distinct CDR3 sequences listed, 15% were seen once. The starting material was CD8+ T cells sorted from PBMCs, obtained 5 days after the yellow fever booster vaccination. The receptors originated from a man aged 18 to 30 who received the YFV17D yellow fever vaccine.

The chain has TRBV19 and TRBJ2-1, with D perhaps given as TRBD1 or TRBD2 (6 bases each). CDR3 length: 15 residues. The V end was cut by 3 bases, the J end by 2 bases, with 11 bases between. Germline loops: CDR1 LNHDA, CDR2 SQIVND (reference sequence). CDR3 amino acids: CASSIEGGAYNEQFF. The CDR3 DNA follows: TGTGCCAGTAGTATTGAGGGGGGCGCCTACAATGAGCAGTTCTTC. The whole variable domain, remainder taken from reference TRBV19 and TRBJ2-1, is DGGITQSPKYLFRKEGQNVTLSCEQNLNHDAMYWYRQDPGQGLRLIYYSQIVNDFQKGDIAEGYSVSREKKESFPLTVTSAQKNPTAFYLCASSIEGGAYNEQFFGPGTRLTVL.

The V gene is TRBV14, the J gene TRBJ2-5; perhaps TRBD2 as D (6 bases). The V end was cut by 4 bases, the J end by 3 bases, with 12 bases between. Germline loops: CDR1 SGHDN, CDR2 FVKESK. The CDR3 spans 14 residues. CDR3 sequence reads: CASSLIGGEETQYF. CDR3 nucleotide sequence: TGTGCCAGCAGCCTCATAGGCGGGGAAGAGACCCAGTACTTC.

The chain carries TRBV6-2 or TRBV6-3 and TRBJ2-7; a weak D match, TRBD1 (6 bases). CDR3 length: 15 amino acids. The ends were cut back, 6 bases at V and 3 bases at J, with 18 bases in the middle. From germline, CDR1 is MNHEY and CDR2 SVGEGT. The CDR3 nucleotides read TGTGCCAGCAGGTCGGACAGCTCCTATTACTACGAGCAGTACGTC. Amino acids: CASRSDSSYYYEQYV.

This clonotype was seen many times. This rearrangement joins TRBV27 to TRBJ2-5; the D gene is possibly TRBD1 (5 bases). Trimming cost V 4 bases and J 4 bases, with 13 bases left between them. The CDR3 runs to 14 residues. The germline V gene encodes CDR1 MNHEY and CDR2 SMNVEV (reference sequence). The CDR3 spells CASSSQGWGETQYF. CDR3 bases: TGTGCCAGCAGTTCCCAGGGTTGGGGAGAGACCCAGTACTTC.

This clonotype has only a few counts. The J gene is TRBJ1-1, the V gene TRBV13; no firm D call. Germline V gives CDR1 PRHDT, CDR2 FYEKMQ (reference sequence). V was pared by 5 bases and J by 8 bases, with 12 bases between. The CDR3 loop spans 12 amino acids. The CDR3 spells CASSPTAGEAFF. Here the CDR3 DNA reads TGTGCCAGCAGCCCAACCGCTGGGGAAGCTTTCTTT.

This chain connects TRBV12-3 or TRBV12-4 to TRBJ2-1; the D is unclear. V was clipped by 1 base and J by 6 bases, with 4 bases between them. This CDR3 is 12 amino acids long. CDR3 region: CASSLVSNEQFF. DNA of the CDR3: TGTGCCAGCAGTTTAGTTTCCAATGAGCAGTTCTTC.

This clonotype was seen a few times. V and J are TRBV7-7 and TRBJ2-1; D perhaps matches TRBD1 (5 bases). V was pared by 2 bases and J by 0 bases, with 17 bases between. The CDR3 sequence is 18 residues long. Germline V gene sequence: CDR1 SSHAT, CDR2 FNYEAQ (reference sequence). CDR3 amino acids: CASSLYMRQGSSYNEQFF. The CDR3 DNA reads as TGTGCCAGCAGCTTATACATGAGGCAGGGTAGCTCCTACAATGAGCAGTTCTTC. Using reference TRBV7-7 and TRBJ2-1 for the parts outside the CDR3, the full variable domain is GAGVSQSPRYKVTKRGQDVTLRCDPISSHATLYWYQQALGQGPEFLTYFNYEAQPDKSGLPSDRFSAERPEGSISTLTIQRTEQRDSAMYRCASSLYMRQGSSYNEQFFGPGTRLTVL.

This clonotype was observed a few times. Written as DNA, the CDR3 is TGTGCCAGCAGTGCAAGGGGGCTTCGGTACGGGACCCAGTACTTC. It is translated as CASSARGLRYGTQYF. The chain joins TRBV6-2 or TRBV6-3 to TRBJ2-5; 7 bases line up with TRBD1. The ends lost 5 bases at V and 7 bases at J; junction bases unmatched: 13. CDR1 MNHEY and CDR2 SVGEGT come from the germline V gene. The CDR3 sequence is 15 residues long.

This clonotype appeared a few times. The V call is TRBV3-1, the J call TRBJ2-3; D uncertain. Trimming took 1 base from V and 0 from J, leaving 8 bases between them. The germline CDR1 and CDR2 sequences are LGHDT and YNNKEL (reference sequence). This CDR3 is built from 15 residues. CDR3 coding DNA: TGTGCCAGCAGCCAAGGGACGGCTAGCACAGATACGCAGTATTTT. The encoded protein is CASSQGTASTDTQYF.

This clonotype was seen a few times. The rearrangement joins TRBV4-1 to TRBJ1-4; D is perhaps TRBD1 (6 bases). The germline CDR1 and CDR2 sequences are MGHRA and YSYEKL. Trimming took 1 base from V and 6 from J, leaving 9 bases between them. The CDR3 spans 14 residues. For the CDR3, the DNA is TGCGCCAGCAGCCAAGGGCCAGGGGATGAAAAACTGTTTTTT. Translating it yields CASSQGPGDEKLFF.

The V and J genes are TRBV4-3 and TRBJ2-1; 10 bases are shared with TRBD2. The V gene's germline CDR1 is LGHNA and CDR2 YSLEER. The J segment lost 8 bases and the V segment lost 1 base, leaving 8 bases of the junction unmatched. This CDR3 region has 16 residues. The CDR3 reads CASSQVSSGSPDEQFF. Written as DNA, the CDR3 is TGCGCCAGCAGCCAAGTCTCTAGCGGGAGCCCGGATGAGCAGTTCTTC.

This sequence joins TRBV5-1 and TRBJ1-1, with 9 bases identical to TRBD1. The J segment lost 9 bases and the V segment lost 6 bases, leaving 15 bases of the junction unmatched. Germline CDR1 and CDR2: SGHRS and YFSETQ. This CDR3 region has 15 residues. CDR3 amino acids: CASTGGTGGSWKAFF. DNA of the CDR3: TGCGCCAGCACCGGAGGCACAGGGGGCAGTTGGAAAGCTTTCTTT.

This clonotype was observed a handful of times. This rearrangement joins TRBV20-1 to TRBJ1-2; D unclear. The V end lost 2 bases, the J end lost 7 bases, and 17 bases lay between the germline ends. The germline gives CDR1 DFQATT, CDR2 SNEGSKA (reference sequence). The CDR3 contains 14 residues. CDR3 sequence reads: CSARPADGLGGYTF. CDR3 bases: TGCAGTGCTAGACCAGCGGACGGCCTCGGTGGCTACACCTTC.

This clonotype has only one observation. The CDR3 DNA sequence: TGCGCCAGCAGCCAAGACTCGAACAATGAGCAGTTCTTC. Translating gives CASSQDSNNEQFF. J is TRBJ2-1 and V is TRBV4-1, with D hard to call. The length of the CDR3 is 13 residues. Germline CDR1 MGHRA, CDR2 YSYEKL. The ends were cut back, 0 bases at V and 5 bases at J, with 5 bases in the middle.

This clonotype appeared a few times. This chain uses TRBV7-2 with TRBJ1-1; D remains unclear. Germline values: CDR1 SGHTA, CDR2 FQGNSA. The CDR3 has 13 residues. The germline V and J ends were trimmed by 4 bases and 5 bases, with 11 bases remaining between them. CDR3 residues: CASSSISRTEAFF. CDR3 nucleotide sequence: TGTGCCAGCAGCTCCATTAGCAGAACTGAAGCTTTCTTT. Full variable domain (missing parts from reference TRBV7-2 and TRBJ1-1): GAGVSQSPSNKVTEKGKDVELRCDPISGHTALYWYRQSLGQGLEFLIYFQGNSAPDKSGLPSDRFSAERTGGSVSTLTIQRTQQEDSAVYLCASSSISRTEAFFGQGTRLTVV.

V usage is TRBV10-3 and J usage is TRBJ2-4; 7 nucleotides agree with TRBD1. Germline V gene sequence: CDR1 ENHRY, CDR2 SYGVKD. This CDR3 is built from 13 residues. J was trimmed by 7 bases and V by 3 bases; bases with no gene match: 3. In DNA, the CDR3 is TGTGCCATCAGTGAAGGGGACAGTAACATTCAGTACTTC. Translating it yields CAISEGDSNIQYF.

This clonotype turned up a few times. The chain couples TRBV6-2 or TRBV6-3 to TRBJ1-2; no firm D call. Deletions cut 1 base from V and 5 bases from J, with 14 bases between. CDR1 and CDR2 from the germline V gene are MNHEY and SVGEGT. This CDR3 is built from 15 residues. This CDR3 reads CASSYWRGGGYGYTF. The CDR3, as DNA: TGTGCCAGCAGTTACTGGCGCGGAGGAGGATATGGCTACACCTTC.

This clonotype has a count of ten or more. V gene TRBV29-1 combines with J gene TRBJ1-3; D gene uncertain. Germline CDR1 is SQVTM and CDR2 is ANQGSEA. Trimming took 4 bases from V and 4 from J, leaving 14 bases between them. The CDR3 spans 14 residues. For the CDR3, the DNA is TGCAGCGTTGTAAAGGAGTCGGACGGAAACACCATATATTTT. Residues: CSVVKESDGNTIYF.

The chain is built from TRBV27 and TRBJ2-7; 14 bases are a match to TRBD2. The CDR3 loop spans 16 amino acids. Trimming removed 5 bases from V and 3 bases from J; junction bases left unmatched: 6. CDR1 is MNHEY and CDR2 is SMNVEV in the germline V gene (reference sequence). The CDR3 DNA is TGTGCCAGCAGTCGGACTAGCGGGGGGCCGAGCTACGAGCAGTACTTC. This sequence encodes CASSRTSGGPSYEQYF.

The rearrangement joins TRBV13 to TRBJ2-7; either TRBD1 or TRBD2 may fit D (5 bases each). Per germline, CDR1 PRHDT and CDR2 FYEKMQ (reference sequence). The V end was cut by 5 bases, the J end by 0 bases, with 11 bases between. The CDR3 covers 14 residues. The CDR3 sequence is CASSPRGSSYEQYF. CDR3 in DNA: TGTGCCAGCAGCCCCCGGGGCAGCTCCTACGAGCAGTACTTC.

This clonotype was found a few times. The CDR3 reads CASGFGQGSMDTQYF. The CDR3 region has the DNA TGTGCTAGTGGTTTTGGACAGGGCTCGATGGATACGCAGTATTTT. The rearrangement joins TRBV12-5 to TRBJ2-3; TRBD1 matches at 8 bases. There are 15 residues in the CDR3. Germline assignment: CDR1 LGHNT and CDR2 FRNRAP. Trimming removed 3 bases from V and 6 bases from J; junction bases left unmatched: 8.

This CDR3 is CASSPGPGSAYEQYV. CDR3 nucleotide sequence: TGTGCCAGCAGTCCCGGGCCGGGATCAGCCTACGAGCAGTACGTC. This rearrangement joins TRBV6-2 or TRBV6-3 to TRBJ2-7; TRBD2 is a possible D gene (5 bases). The V and J ends lost 5 bases and 2 bases respectively, with 16 bases between them. CDR3 size: 15 residues. CDR1 is MNHEY and CDR2 is SVGEGT in the germline V gene.